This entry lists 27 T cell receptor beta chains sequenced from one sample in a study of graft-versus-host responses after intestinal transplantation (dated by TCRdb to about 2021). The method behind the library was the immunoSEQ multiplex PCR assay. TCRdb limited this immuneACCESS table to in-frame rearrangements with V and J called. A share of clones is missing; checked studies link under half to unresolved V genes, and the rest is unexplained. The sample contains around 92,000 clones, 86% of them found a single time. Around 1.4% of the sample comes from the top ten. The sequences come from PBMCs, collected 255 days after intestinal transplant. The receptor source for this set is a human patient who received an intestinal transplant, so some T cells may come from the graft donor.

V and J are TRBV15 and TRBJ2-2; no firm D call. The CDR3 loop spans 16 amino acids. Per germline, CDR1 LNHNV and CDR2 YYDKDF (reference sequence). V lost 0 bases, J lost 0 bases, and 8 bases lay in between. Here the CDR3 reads CATSRDRAANTGELFF. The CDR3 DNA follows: TGTGCCACCAGCAGAGATCGGGCAGCGAACACCGGGGAGCTGTTTTTT.

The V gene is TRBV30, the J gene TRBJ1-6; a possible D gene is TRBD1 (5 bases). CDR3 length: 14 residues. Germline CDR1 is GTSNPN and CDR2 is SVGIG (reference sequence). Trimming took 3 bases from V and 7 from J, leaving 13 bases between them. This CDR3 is CAWSVDSDNSPLHF. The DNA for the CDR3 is TGTGCCTGGAGCGTCGACAGTGACAATTCACCCCTCCACTTT.

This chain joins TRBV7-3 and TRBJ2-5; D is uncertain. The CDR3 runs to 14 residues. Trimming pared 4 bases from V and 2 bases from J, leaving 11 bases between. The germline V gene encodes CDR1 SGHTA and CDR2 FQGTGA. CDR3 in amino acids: CASSSADKQETQYF. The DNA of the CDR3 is TGTGCCAGCAGCTCCGCCGACAAACAAGAGACCCAGTACTTC. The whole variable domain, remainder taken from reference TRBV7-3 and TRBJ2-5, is GAGVSQTPSNKVTEKGKYVELRCDPISGHTALYWYRQSLGQGPEFLIYFQGTGAADDSGLPNDRFFAVRPEGSVSTLKIQRTERGDSAVYLCASSSADKQETQYFGPGTRLLVL.

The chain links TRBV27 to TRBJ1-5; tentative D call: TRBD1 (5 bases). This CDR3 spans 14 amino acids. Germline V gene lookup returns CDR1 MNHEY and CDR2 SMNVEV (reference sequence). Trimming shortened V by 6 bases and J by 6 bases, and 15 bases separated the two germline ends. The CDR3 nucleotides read TGTGCCAGCAGCCTACAGGTAAAGGGTCAGCCCCAGCATTTT. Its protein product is CASSLQVKGQPQHF.

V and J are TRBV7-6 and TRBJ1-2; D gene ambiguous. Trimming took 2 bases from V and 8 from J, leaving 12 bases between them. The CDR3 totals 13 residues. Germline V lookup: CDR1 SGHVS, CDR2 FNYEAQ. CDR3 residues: CASSLSAGSGYTF. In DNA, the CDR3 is TGTGCCAGCAGCTTAAGTGCGGGGAGCGGCTACACCTTC.

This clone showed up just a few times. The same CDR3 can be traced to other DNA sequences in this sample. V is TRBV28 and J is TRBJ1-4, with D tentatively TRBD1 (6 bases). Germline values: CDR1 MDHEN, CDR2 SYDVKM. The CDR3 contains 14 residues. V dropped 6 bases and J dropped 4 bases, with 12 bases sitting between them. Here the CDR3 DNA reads TGTGCCAGCAGCCGAGGACAGAGTAATGAAAAACTGTTTTTT. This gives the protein CASSRGQSNEKLFF.

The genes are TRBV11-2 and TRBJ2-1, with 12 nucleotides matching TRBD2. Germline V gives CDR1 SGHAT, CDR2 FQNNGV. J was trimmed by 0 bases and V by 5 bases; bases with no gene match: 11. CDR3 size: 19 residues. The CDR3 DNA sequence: TGTGCCAGCAGCCCCTACCCCCGGACTAGCGGGGTCTCCTACAATGAGCAGTTCTTC. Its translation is CASSPYPRTSGVSYNEQFF.

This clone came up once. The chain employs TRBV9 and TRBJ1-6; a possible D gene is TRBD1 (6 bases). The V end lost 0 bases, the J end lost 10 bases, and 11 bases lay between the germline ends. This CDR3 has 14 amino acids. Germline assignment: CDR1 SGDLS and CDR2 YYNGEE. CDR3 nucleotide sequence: TGTGCCAGCAGCGTAGGCGGGGGGCCCTCACCCCTCCACTTT. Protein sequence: CASSVGGGPSPLHF.

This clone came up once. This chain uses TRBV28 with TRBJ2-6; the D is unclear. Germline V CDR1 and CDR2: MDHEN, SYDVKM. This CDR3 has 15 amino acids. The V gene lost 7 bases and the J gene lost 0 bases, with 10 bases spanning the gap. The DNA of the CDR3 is TGTGCCAGCACCCGGCGGTTCTCTGGGGCCAACGTCCTGACTTTC. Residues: CASTRRFSGANVLTF.

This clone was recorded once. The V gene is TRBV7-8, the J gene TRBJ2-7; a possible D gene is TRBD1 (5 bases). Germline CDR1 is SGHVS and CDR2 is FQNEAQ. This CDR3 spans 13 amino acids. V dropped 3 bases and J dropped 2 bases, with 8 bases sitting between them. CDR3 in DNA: TGTGCCAGCAGCTTTGCAGGGCCCTACGAGCAGTACTTC. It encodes CASSFAGPYEQYF. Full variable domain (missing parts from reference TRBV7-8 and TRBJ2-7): GAGVSQSPRYKVAKRGQDVALRCDPISGHVSLFWYQQALGQGPEFLTYFQNEAQLDKSGLPSDRFFAERPEGSVSTLKIQRTQQEDSAVYLCASSFAGPYEQYFGPGTRLTVT.

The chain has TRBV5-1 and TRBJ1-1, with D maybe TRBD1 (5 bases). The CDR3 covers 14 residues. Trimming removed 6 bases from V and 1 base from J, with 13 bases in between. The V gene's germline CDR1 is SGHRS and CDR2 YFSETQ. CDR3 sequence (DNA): TGCGCCAGCAACATCGGGACGGCGAACACTGAAGCTTTCTTT. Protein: CASNIGTANTEAFF.

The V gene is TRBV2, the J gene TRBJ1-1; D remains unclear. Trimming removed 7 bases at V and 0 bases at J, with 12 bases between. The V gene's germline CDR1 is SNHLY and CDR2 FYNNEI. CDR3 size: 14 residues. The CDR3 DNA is TGTGCCAGCACCAAAAAGGGCATGAACACTGAAGCTTTCTTT. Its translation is CASTKKGMNTEAFF.

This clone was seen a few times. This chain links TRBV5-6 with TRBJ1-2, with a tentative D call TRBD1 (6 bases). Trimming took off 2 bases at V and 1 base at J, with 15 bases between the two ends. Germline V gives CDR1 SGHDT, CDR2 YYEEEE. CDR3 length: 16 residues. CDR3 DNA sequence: TGTGCCAGCAGCTTCGGGCAGGGGATAAGTAACTATGGCTACACCTTC. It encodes CASSFGQGISNYGYTF.

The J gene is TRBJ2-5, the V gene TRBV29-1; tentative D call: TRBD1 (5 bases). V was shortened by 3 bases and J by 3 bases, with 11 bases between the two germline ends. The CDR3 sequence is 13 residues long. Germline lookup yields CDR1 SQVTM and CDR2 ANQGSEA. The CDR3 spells CSVDSRREETQYF. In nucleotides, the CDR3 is TGCAGCGTTGATTCCCGCAGGGAAGAGACCCAGTACTTC. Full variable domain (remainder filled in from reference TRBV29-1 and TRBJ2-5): SAVISQKPSRDICQRGTSLTIQCQVDSQVTMMFWYRQQPGQSLTLIATANQGSEATYESGFVIDKFPISRPNLTFSTLTVSNMSPEDSSIYLCSVDSRREETQYFGPGTRLLVL.

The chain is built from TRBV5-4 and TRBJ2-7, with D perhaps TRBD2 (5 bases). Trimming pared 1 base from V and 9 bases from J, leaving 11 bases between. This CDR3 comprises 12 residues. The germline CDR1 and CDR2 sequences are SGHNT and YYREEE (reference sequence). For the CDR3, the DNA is TGTGCCAGCAGCTTGCCTACTAGTTCGCAGTACTTC. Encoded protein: CASSLPTSSQYF.

The CDR3 DNA is TGCGCCAGCAGCCCGGGCCCCGGATACGAGCAGTACGTC. This encodes CASSPGPGYEQYV. The rearrangement links TRBV5-1 to TRBJ2-7; D remains ambiguous. The ends were cut back, 4 bases at V and 4 bases at J, with 12 bases in the middle. The CDR3 is 13 amino acids. In germline, CDR1 is SGHRS, CDR2 YFSETQ.

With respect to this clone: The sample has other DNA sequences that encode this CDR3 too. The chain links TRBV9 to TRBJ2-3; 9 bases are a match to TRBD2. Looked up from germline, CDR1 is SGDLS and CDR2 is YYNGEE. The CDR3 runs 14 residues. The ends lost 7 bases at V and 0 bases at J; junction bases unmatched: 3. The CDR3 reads CASGTSGSTDTQYF. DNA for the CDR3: TGTGCCAGCGGAACTAGCGGGAGCACAGATACGCAGTATTTT.

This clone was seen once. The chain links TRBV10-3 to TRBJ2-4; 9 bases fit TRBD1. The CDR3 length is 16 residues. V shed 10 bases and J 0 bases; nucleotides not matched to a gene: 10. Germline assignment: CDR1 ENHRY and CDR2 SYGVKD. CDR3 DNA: TGTGCCAGACCCGGGACAGGGACATTAGCCAAAAACATTCAGTACTTC. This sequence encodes CARPGTGTLAKNIQYF.

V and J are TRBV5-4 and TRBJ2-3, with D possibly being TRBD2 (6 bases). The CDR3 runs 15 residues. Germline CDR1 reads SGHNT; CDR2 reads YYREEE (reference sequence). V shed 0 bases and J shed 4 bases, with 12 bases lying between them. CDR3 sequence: CASSLGGGAADTQYF. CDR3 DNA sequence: TGTGCCAGCAGCTTGGGAGGAGGGGCCGCAGATACGCAGTATTTT.

This CDR3 reads CASSQLRKASYEQYF. The CDR3, as DNA: TGCGCCAGCAGTCAATTACGCAAGGCCTCTTACGAGCAGTACTTC. V and J are TRBV23-1 and TRBJ2-7, with D uncertain. TRBV23-1 is classed as an ORF, of uncertain function. Trimming left V 1 base short and J 4 bases short, with 14 bases between. The CDR3 length is 15 residues.

The CDR3 nucleotides are TGTGCCAGCTGTCCTACGACTGGAAACACCATATATTTT. It specifies CASCPTTGNTIYF. The chain combines TRBV6-1 with TRBJ1-3; no clear D. Between the trimmed V and J ends, which lost 8 bases and 2 bases, there was a span of 10 bases. The CDR3 extends over 13 amino acids. Germline V gene sequence: CDR1 MNHNS, CDR2 SASEGT.

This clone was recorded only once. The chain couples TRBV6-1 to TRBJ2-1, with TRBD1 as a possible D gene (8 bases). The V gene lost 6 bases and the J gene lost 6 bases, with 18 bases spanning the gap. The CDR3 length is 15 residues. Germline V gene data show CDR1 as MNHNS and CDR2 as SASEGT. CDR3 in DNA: TGTGCCAGCAGGGATAACAGGGGGGGATCCAATGAGCAGTTCTTC. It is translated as CASRDNRGGSNEQFF.

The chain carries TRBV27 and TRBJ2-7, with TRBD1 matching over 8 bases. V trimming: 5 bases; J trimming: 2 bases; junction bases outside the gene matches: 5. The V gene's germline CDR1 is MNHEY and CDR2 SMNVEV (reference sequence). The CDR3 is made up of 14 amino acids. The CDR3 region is CASSHGQGAYEQYF. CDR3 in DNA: TGTGCCAGCAGTCACGGACAGGGTGCCTACGAGCAGTACTTC.

The CDR3 spells CASSEYSGSGYTF. The CDR3, as DNA: TGTGCCAGCAGTGAATATTCAGGGAGTGGCTACACCTTC. This chain links TRBV25-1 with TRBJ1-2; a weak D match, TRBD1 (5 bases). Germline CDR1 MGHDK, CDR2 SYGVNS. This CDR3 region has 13 residues. The germline V and J ends were trimmed by 0 bases and 7 bases, with 9 bases remaining between them.

The CDR3 is CASSLQGWETQYF. As DNA, the CDR3 is TGTGCCAGCAGCTTACAGGGCTGGGAGACCCAGTACTTC. The chain combines TRBV11-2 with TRBJ2-5; maybe TRBD1 (5 bases). V gave up 2 bases and J gave up 5 bases, with 9 bases separating them. The V gene's germline CDR1 is SGHAT and CDR2 FQNNGV. This CDR3 is 13 amino acids long.

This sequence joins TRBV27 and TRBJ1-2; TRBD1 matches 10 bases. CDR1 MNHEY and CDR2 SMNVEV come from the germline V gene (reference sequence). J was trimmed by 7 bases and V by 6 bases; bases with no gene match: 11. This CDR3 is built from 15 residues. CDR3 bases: TGTGCCAGCAGAGATCCCGGGACAGGGGATCTTGGCTACACCTTC. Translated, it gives CASRDPGTGDLGYTF.

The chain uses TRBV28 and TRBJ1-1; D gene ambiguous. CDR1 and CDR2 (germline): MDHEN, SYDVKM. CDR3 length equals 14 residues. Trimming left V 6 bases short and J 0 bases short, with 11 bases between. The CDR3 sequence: CASSSDTMNTEAFF. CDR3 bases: TGTGCCAGCAGCTCTGACACGATGAACACTGAAGCTTTCTTT.